Below, 15 T cell receptor beta chains from the same sample are listed, as sequenced in a study of T cells in Graves' hyperthyroidism and ophthalmopathy. RNA transcripts were the template for amplifying TCR beta CDR3 regions. A set of HTBI primers served as the primers for a first-round RT-PCR of the TCR CDR3. TCRdb used MiXCR to reprocess the multiplex PCR reads, holding one entry per CDR3 protein. Among roughly 700,000 distinct CDR3 sequences listed, around 15% were seen once. The sample taken for sequencing was blood. Receptors were obtained from a woman between 18 and 30 years old with Graves' hyperthyroidism.

The sample holds a few counts of this clonotype. The chain is built from TRBV6-2 or TRBV6-3 and TRBJ1-2; D gene ambiguous. V lost 0 bases to trimming and J lost 7 bases, with 9 bases between them. CDR1 is MNHEY, CDR2 SVGEGT, per germline. The CDR3 runs to 13 residues. The CDR3 protein is CASSYSGGRGYTF. The CDR3 bases are TGTGCCAGCAGTTACTCTGGAGGTCGTGGCTACACCTTC.

V is TRBV9 and J is TRBJ2-7; D remains unclear. V was shortened by 4 bases and J by 4 bases, with 15 bases between the two germline ends. Germline CDR1 reads SGDLS; CDR2 reads YYNGEE. There are 14 residues in the CDR3. CDR3 in amino acids: CASSPEVAFYEQYF. CDR3 in DNA: TGTGCCAGCAGCCCCGAAGTAGCCTTTTACGAGCAGTACTTC.

This clonotype was detected a few times. This chain joins TRBV7-9 and TRBJ1-1; D may be TRBD1 (5 bases). The CDR3 totals 19 residues. V lost 4 bases and J 0 bases, leaving 24 bases between the germline ends. Germline lookup yields CDR1 SEHNR and CDR2 FQNEAQ (reference sequence). The CDR3 DNA reads as TGTGCCAGCAGCTCCCCCCTCGGCCGCGGCGGAGGGGTGAACACTGAAGCTTTCTTT. Translating gives CASSSPLGRGGGVNTEAFF. The full variable domain, with the rest looked up from reference TRBV7-9 and TRBJ1-1, is DTGVSQNPRHKITKRGQNVTFRCDPISEHNRLYWYRQTLGQGPEFLTYFQNEAQLEKSRLLSDRFSAERPKGSFSTLEIQRTEQGDSAMYLCASSSPLGRGGGVNTEAFFGQGTRLTVV.

This clonotype has a handful of counts. This chain joins TRBV20-1 and TRBJ2-7; 7 positions match TRBD2. The CDR3 consists of 15 residues. Germline trimming cut 0 bases from V and 5 bases from J; bases unmatched to any gene: 10. The germline gives CDR1 DFQATT, CDR2 SNEGSKA (reference sequence). The CDR3 reads CSAREQRRELHEQYF. CDR3 DNA sequence: TGCAGTGCTAGAGAACAACGGCGGGAGCTCCACGAGCAGTACTTC.

The chain joins TRBV6-1 to TRBJ2-2, with 12 bases aligning to TRBD2. CDR1 and CDR2 from the germline V gene are MNHNS and SASEGT. There are 21 residues in the CDR3. Trimming cost V 5 bases and J 6 bases; bases outside gene matches: 22. Written as DNA, the CDR3 is TGTGCCAGCAGTCAACGCATGACTAGCGGGAGAGAATTTGGTATAGCCGGGGAGCTGTTTTTT. Translated: CASSQRMTSGREFGIAGELFF.

This clonotype has ten or more counts. The chain is built from TRBV7-2 and TRBJ2-5; TRBD2 is a possible D gene (6 bases). This CDR3 has 11 residues. The ends were cut back, 5 bases at V and 10 bases at J, with 11 bases in the middle. Germline-derived CDR1 and CDR2 are SGHTA and FQGNSA. The chain's CDR3 is CASSRREVQYF. In DNA form, the CDR3 reads TGTGCCAGCAGCCGAAGGGAGGTCCAGTACTTC.

This clonotype was picked up a small number of times. J is TRBJ2-7 and V is TRBV4-3; D remains unclear. The V gene's germline CDR1 is LGHNA and CDR2 YSLEER. This CDR3 has 15 residues. Trimming took 0 bases from V and 0 from J, leaving 9 bases between them. The CDR3 DNA follows: TGCGCCAGCAGCCAAGATTCTTCGTCCTCCTACGAGCAGTACTTC. Amino acid sequence: CASSQDSSSSYEQYF.

This clonotype was counted only a few times. Being one base from a much bigger clone, this may be a read error. This rearrangement joins TRBV30 to TRBJ1-5; unclear D gene. CDR3 size: 17 residues. Germline CDR1 reads GTSNPN; CDR2 reads SVGIG (reference sequence). The CDR3 sequence is CAWSSPWTVYSNQLQHF. The CDR3 nucleotides are TGTGCCTGGAGTTCACCCTGGACCGTATATAGCAATCAGCTCCAGCATTTT.

On this clonotype itself: Germline and junction disagree at one end, which may indicate a read error. The rearrangement joins TRBV4-1 to TRBJ2-1, with 13 nucleotides matching TRBD2. CDR1 and CDR2 (germline): MGHRA, YSYEKL. This CDR3 has 21 residues. The CDR3 DNA reads as TGCGCCAGCAGCCAAGCCGAGGAACTAGCGGGAGGGCCGGGGATCGAAAATGGGCAGTTCTTC. Translating it yields CASSQAEELAGGPGIENGQFF.

CDR3 sequence reads: CASSMGGRNTEAFF. The CDR3 bases are TGTGCCAGTAGTATGGGGGGAAGGAACACTGAAGCTTTCTTT. The genes are TRBV19 and TRBJ1-1; D may be TRBD1 (5 bases). V dropped 3 bases and J dropped 1 base, with 9 bases sitting between them. Per the germline V gene, CDR1 is LNHDA and CDR2 is SQIVND (reference sequence). This CDR3 has 14 residues.

At least ten counts were recorded for this clonotype. The rearrangement uses TRBV12-3 or TRBV12-4 and TRBJ1-2; perhaps TRBD1 as D (5 bases). V was clipped by 2 bases and J by 8 bases, with 15 bases between them. This CDR3 has 14 amino acids. DNA of the CDR3: TGTGCCAGCAGTTTAAATGAAGGGGCATTCGGCTACACCTTC. This encodes CASSLNEGAFGYTF.

This clonotype was counted many times. Here the CDR3 DNA reads TGTGCCAGCAGCGAGGGAGCGGGGAGCTACAATGAGCAGTTCTTC. It translates to CASSEGAGSYNEQFF. J is TRBJ2-1 and V is TRBV11-3, with 7 bases fitting TRBD2. The CDR3 sequence is 15 residues long. V lost 5 bases, J lost 3 bases, and 7 bases stayed unmatched. Germline V gives CDR1 SGHNT, CDR2 YENEEA. Based on the CDR3 plus reference TRBV11-3 and TRBJ2-1, the full variable domain is EAGVVQSPRYKIIEKKQPVAFWCNPISGHNTLYWYLQNLGQGPELLIRYENEEAVDDSQLPKDRFSAERLKGVDSTLKIQPAELGDSAVYLCASSEGAGSYNEQFFGPGTRLTVL.

The chain links TRBV7-6 to TRBJ2-2; 11 positions agree with TRBD2. Per the germline V gene, CDR1 is SGHVS and CDR2 is FNYEAQ. The length of the CDR3 is 16 residues. Trimming cost V 5 bases and J 5 bases; bases outside gene matches: 7. The CDR3 protein is CASSVLAGVGTGELFF. In DNA form, the CDR3 reads TGTGCCAGCAGCGTACTAGCGGGAGTAGGGACCGGGGAGCTGTTTTTT. Complete variable domain (other parts from reference TRBV7-6 and TRBJ2-2): GAGVSQSPRYKVTKRGQDVALRCDPISGHVSLYWYRQALGQGPEFLTYFNYEAQQDKSGLPNDRFSAERPEGSISTLTIQRTEQRDSAMYRCASSVLAGVGTGELFFGEGSRLTVL.

This CDR3 is CASSLEGTDGNTIYF. In DNA form, the CDR3 reads TGTGCCAGCAGCTTAGAGGGGACAGATGGAAACACCATATATTTT. The chain has TRBV7-2 and TRBJ1-3, with 7 bases fitting TRBD1. The junction had 3 bases not matched to a gene; V was cut back by 1 base and J by 3 bases. Germline lookup yields CDR1 SGHTA and CDR2 FQGNSA. The CDR3 covers 15 residues. The whole variable domain, remainder taken from reference TRBV7-2 and TRBJ1-3, is GAGVSQSPSNKVTEKGKDVELRCDPISGHTALYWYRQSLGQGLEFLIYFQGNSAPDKSGLPSDRFSAERTGGSVSTLTIQRTQQEDSAVYLCASSLEGTDGNTIYFGEGSWLTVV.

This clonotype appeared many times. The chain combines TRBV20-1 with TRBJ1-2; D unclear. V lost 0 bases and J lost 0, with 17 bases in between. The V gene's germline CDR1 is DFQATT and CDR2 SNEGSKA (reference sequence). This CDR3 comprises 17 residues. CDR3 DNA: TGCAGTGCTAGAGAGCGCAGATCGGACCGCCCTAACTATGGCTACACCTTC. Its protein product is CSARERRSDRPNYGYTF.